This T cell receptor beta chain was recorded in a study of blood T cell repertoires in COVID-19. The CDR3 sequence is 17 residues long. Germline V gene data show CDR1 as MGHDK and CDR2 as SYGVNS. With 1 base clipped from V and 10 bases from J, the junction kept 10 bases outside the gene matches. Only in-frame clones appear in the TCRdb table, and some are missing; sequencing was by immunoSEQ multiplex PCR. The table lists 150,000 to 200,000 clones, around nine tenths of them singletons. The TCR sequence derives from a young woman who had recovered from COVID-19. The rearrangement joins TRBV25-1 to TRBJ2-6; 10 bases line up with TRBD1. The specimen was PBMCs or T cells enriched from blood (not recorded which). CDR3 residues: CASSEFGQGEKRNVLTF. The CDR3 region has the DNA TGTGCCAGCAGTGAATTTGGACAGGGGGAGAAGAGAAACGTCCTGACTTTC.